Listed here are 4 T cell receptor beta chains from one sample, sequenced in a study of blood T cell repertoires in COVID-19. Profiling relied on immunoSEQ multiplex PCR, and the TCRdb table lists in-frame clones only, not all of them. Among a few hundred thousand clones listed, around 85% were seen once. The sequenced material came from PBMCs or T cells enriched from blood (not recorded which). These receptors originate from a woman between 55 and 75 years old who had recovered from COVID-19.

Details on this clone: The same CDR3 arises from other DNA sequences in this sample as well. The CDR3 DNA sequence: TGTGCCAGCAGCCACCAGGCCGCAGATACGCAGTATTTT. As protein: CASSHQAADTQYF. The chain carries TRBV3-1 (or the pseudogene TRBV3-2) and TRBJ2-3; D remains unclear. The V end was cut by 3 bases, the J end by 4 bases, with 8 bases between. The CDR3 runs 13 residues. CDR1 is LGHDT, CDR2 YNNKEL, per germline (reference sequence).

With regard to this clone: This specimen includes other DNA sequences encoding the same CDR3. This chain connects TRBV5-1 to TRBJ1-5, with D tentatively TRBD1 (5 bases). Germline lookup yields CDR1 SGHRS and CDR2 YFSETQ. CDR3 length: 15 amino acids. V dropped 0 bases and J dropped 0 bases, with 7 bases sitting between them. This CDR3 reads CASSLGDSSNQPQHF. The CDR3 DNA reads TGCGCCAGCAGCTTGGGAGACAGTAGCAATCAGCCCCAGCATTTT.

The DNA of the CDR3 is TGTGCCATCAGTGAAGGCAGGGACTATGGCTACACCTTC. It yields the protein CAISEGRDYGYTF. The chain is built from TRBV10-3 and TRBJ1-2, with a tentative D call TRBD1 (5 bases). Trimming pared 3 bases from V and 3 bases from J, leaving 8 bases between. This CDR3 region has 13 residues. The V gene's germline CDR1 is ENHRY and CDR2 SYGVKD.

This rearrangement joins TRBV2 to TRBJ2-1, with 7 bases lining up with TRBD2. CDR3 length: 14 amino acids. J gave up 8 bases and V 7 bases, and 11 bases lay outside the gene matches. Germline lookup yields CDR1 SNHLY and CDR2 FYNNEI. CDR3 protein: CASTRVGGGYEQFF. The CDR3 coding sequence is TGTGCCAGCACCCGGGTTGGGGGGGGATATGAGCAGTTCTTC.